This T cell receptor beta chain was found in a study of cytomegalovirus exposure and HLA in healthy donors (dated by TCRdb to about 2017). Study-level background: In an earlier analysis of under 600 of the donors, 276 Gb of sequence data and 90 million to 130 million unique TCR beta sequences from roughly 190 million T cells were reported. High-throughput TCR immunosequencing, statistical association of individual TCRs with disease status, and machine learning were combined to predict cytomegalovirus infection status. A later genetic analysis took genome-wide SNP genotypes for about 55% of the roughly 700 donors and used that subset as a discovery cohort. To study patterns of TCR occurrence, a later analysis re-analyzed previously published TCR beta repertoires from around 670 donors and added high-resolution HLA genotyping. Because of strong linkage in the cohort, a handful of DR-DQ haplotypes were treated as single units for association and clustering. HLA typing covered class I and class II loci at four-digit resolution. On average, 235,054 unique TCR beta nucleotide sequences were sequenced per donor among fewer than 500 genotyped donors of the cohort, with about 19% of those sequences being non-productive. Rather than drawing on any new phenotypic data, the later analysis identified candidate immune exposures from TCR beta sequences and the way those sequences occurred across donors. The study profiled the T cell repertoires of some 610 subjects by immunosequencing and related them to cytomegalovirus serostatus. Typing coverage differed by locus: A, B, C, DRB1 and DQB1 were typed in about 629-640 donors, DQA1 in about 510, DPA1 in 600 to 610, and DPB1 in just under 490. To decide whether each TCR beta V gene segment behaved as functional or pseudogenic, an earlier analysis of over 500 of the donors relied on high-throughput TCR beta sequencing. Along with the roughly 670-subject first cohort, a separate validation cohort of 120 different subjects was used. Donor age, sex, ethnicity and CMV serostatus were compiled alongside the repertoire data. An early release that covered some 630 HLA-typed donors contained about 290 gigabases of sequencing data and 80 million or so unique TCR sequences. The study was designed to test whether signatures of past pathogen exposure could be identified by cataloging public T cell receptors. Of the 300 to 400 genotyped donors, approximately 82% fell in the genetic ancestry cluster associated with self-reported Caucasian donors. Every repertoire in the discovery cohort had been generated on one and the same sequencing platform. Results and caveats for the whole study, not just this receptor: A later analysis found that TCR association rates varied across HLA loci, with DRB1 alleles showing the most associated TCRs and HLA-C alleles the fewest. Because some donors lacked HLA typing at each locus, the association tests relied only on the typed subset. A further reported finding was that TCR beta sequences accurately predicted the HLA-A and HLA-B alleles for most subjects in the first cohort. For the cohort, immune exposure information was limited to CMV serostatus. In an earlier analysis of around 600 of the donors, most TCR beta V segments were observed in productive rearrangements about 87% or about 30% of the time, broadly matching IMGT annotations. According to a later analysis, most CMV-associated TCR beta chains appeared to be HLA-restricted, and the HLA associations seemed to be driven largely by CMV exposure. Sequencing depth was assumed to be roughly uniform across donors in the presence/absence analyses, though that assumption may not hold. The cohort was sequenced for TCR beta chains only, and without alpha or paired-chain data the features that could be detected were limited. When HLA alleles, especially DR and DQ, strongly co-occurred, TCR associations were difficult to assign to individual alleles. At a false discovery rate of 0.05, a later analysis linked under 20,000 TCR beta sequences to specific HLA alleles. Cytomegalovirus status was reported to be diagnosed by the classifier with high specificity and sensitivity in both the original and validation cohorts. Most TCR sequences were seen in very few donors, while some public TCRs were found in many individuals. Several of the top co-occurrence clusters appeared to be linked to parvovirus B19, influenza, CMV and Epstein-Barr virus, according to a later analysis. Compared with the 666-donor mean, donors in an Asian-associated ancestry cluster had fewer N-insertions in productive TCRs, according to a later genetic analysis. Correlated functional status among segregating V segments might reflect linkage disequilibrium, but an unknown experimental factor could not be ruled out. Some IMGT-functional V segments, including TRBV6-2 and TRBV6-3, could not be distinguished by the 87-base-pair reads and were therefore excluded. In a later analysis, HLA-associated TCR beta chains showed more clonal expansion and lower generation probabilities than non-associated chains that were equally common. In the study, roughly 160 TCR beta chains were listed as associated with cytomegalovirus. Because counts were too low, around 17 rarely observed V segments, including chromosome 9 orphons, were left out of the earlier analysis of some 600 of the donors. In vitro tests confirmed that three of the cytomegalovirus-associated TCR beta chains recognize cytomegalovirus antigens. A later genetic analysis associated a missense DCLRE1C variant with V-gene and J-gene trimming of TCR beta chains, and an independent cohort replicated the association. A cluster of highly shared sequence variants was judged likely to represent a technical artifact of the sequencing pipeline. According to the authors, the approach could potentially be generalized to other disease states and immunological phenotypes.

The library came from the immunoSEQ multiplex PCR assay. For the multiplex PCR, a mixture combining 60 forward primers for TCR Vbeta segments and 13 reverse primers for TCR Jbeta segments was used. A multiplex PCR assay on genomic DNA amplified the CDR3 region of rearranged TCR beta genes. The Illumina HiSeq System was used to sequence the amplified TCR beta libraries as 87-base-pair reads. For the original study's pipeline: A later analysis tallied 75 million to 85 million unique TCR beta chains across the 700 or so repertoires, and some 10 million of those chains were shared by two or more donors. To remove PCR and sequencing errors, raw reads were error-corrected and collapsed into unique sequences using a nearest-neighbor algorithm that merged closely related sequences. V, D and J gene segments were assigned by aligning CDR3 sequences to IMGT reference sequences. For a sequence to be retained, at least a six-nucleotide match to both a V gene segment and a J gene segment was required. Rearrangements were called productive when the CDR3 lacked stop codons and stayed in frame with V and J; all others were non-productive. CDR3 was defined according to IMGT convention as the region running from the second conserved V-encoded cysteine to the conserved J-encoded phenylalanine. The earlier analysis of about 610 of the donors excluded any sequence lacking an unambiguous match to a single V gene segment. An earlier analysis of 587 of the donors called V segments functional above 56.7% productive rearrangements and segregating when the between-donor standard deviation exceeded 5%. A statistical classification framework was built for diagnosing cytomegalovirus status from the catalog of TCR beta chain sequences. In a later analysis, V and J genes were assigned by comparing TCR nucleotide sequences against IMGT/GENE-DB human TR gene sequences. Using the TCRdist pipeline, a later analysis assigned CDR3 sequences along with most-parsimonious VDJ recombination scenarios. In a later analysis, each TCR beta chain was defined by its CDR3 amino acid sequence together with its V-gene family, and reads lacking a unique V-gene family were excluded. A later analysis removed 592 highly shared, low-generation-probability nucleotide sequences to deal with suspected cross-contamination and a sequencing artifact. For each public chain, a later analysis derived a clonal expansion index from normalized ranks of inferred template counts within each repertoire. In a later analysis, generation probabilities were computed using a VDJ recombination model fitted to out-of-frame rearrangements, and the results were checked against IGoR. In a later analysis, TCR-TCR, TCR-HLA and TCR-CMV co-occurrence was scored with hypergeometric tests, and a repertoire-size bias correction was applied to TCR pairs. In a later analysis, false discovery rates were estimated by permuting HLA or CMV assignments 20 times. A later analysis grouped co-occurring TCRs with DBSCAN, adding TCRdist sequence similarity when clustering within HLA-allele-positive subsets. Repertoires with fewer than 30,000 or more than 120,000 public chains were left out of co-occurrence clustering, as were five repertoires with anomalous nucleotide sharing. This is the immuneACCESS table as TCRdb keeps it, with only in-frame sequences that have V and J called. A part of the clones is gone; compared with another copy, unresolved V genes explain less than half, and the rest is unexplained. V and J calls and clone size are as listed in that table; D and trimming were resolved from the DNA. The sample data list about 110,000 clones, and about 75% of these were observed just once. 2.5% of the sample rests with the top ten.

From cysteine to phenylalanine, the CDR3 is 16 amino acids long. Only the CDR3 DNA is retained, 48 bases long and in frame from the first base. The germline V gene gives CDR1 as MNHNS and CDR2 as SASEGT. V is pruned by 1 base and J by 5 bases, leaving 7 bases of the junction without a gene match. As to this clone: No cognate antigen has been identified for it. No qualities accompany the bases; no much larger clone lies one base away.

In total, 500 to 700 healthy bone marrow donors made up the cohort. Cohort members were all nominally healthy when sampled, although unrecorded immune exposures were likely present. The donor tested CMV seronegative, placing the donor among the 350 or so seronegative members of the cohort. A peripheral blood sample was provided by each donor, and peripheral blood mononuclear cells were used for TCR beta sequencing. The Qiagen DNeasy Blood Extraction Kit was used to extract genomic DNA from the blood cell samples. The rearranged segments are TRBV6-1 and TRBJ2-3, and TRBD2 matches 9 of the central bases. Sequencing was done on a sample of PBMCs. This TCR derives from a man aged 35-49 years in good health and CMV-seronegative. CDR3 loop: CASSEVGGGAGDTQYF. The DNA sequence follows: TGTGCCAGCAGTGAAGTTGGCGGGGGGGCGGGAGATACGCAGTATTTT.